The 20 T cell receptor beta chains in this list originate from one sample, sequenced in a study of T cells in pancreatic ductal adenocarcinoma. The selected patients with pancreatic ductal adenocarcinoma had surgery but no neoadjuvant therapy. The table came from immunoSEQ multiplex PCR; TCRdb's copy has only in-frame clones and leaves some out. The repertoire has some 20,000 clones, 88% of them found once; the top ten carry 0.75% to 0.95%. Sequenced material: PBMCs. These receptors were taken from a human donor with pancreatic ductal adenocarcinoma.

The chain joins TRBV5-8 to TRBJ1-1; D might be TRBD1 (6 bases). This CDR3 has 14 amino acids. V was cut by 3 bases and J by 2 bases, with 11 bases left in between. Per germline, CDR1 SGHTS and CDR2 YDEGEE. CDR3 sequence (DNA): TGTGCCAGCAGCTCAGGACAGTTAAACACTGAAGCTTTCTTT. Translating it yields CASSSGQLNTEAFF. Complete variable domain (other parts from reference TRBV5-8 and TRBJ1-1): EAGVTQSPTHLIKTRGQQATLRCSPISGHTSVYWYQQALGLGLQFLLWYDEGEERNRGNFPPRFSGRQFPNYSSELNVNALELEDSALYLCASSSGQLNTEAFFGQGTRLTVV.

V usage is TRBV19 and J usage is TRBJ2-7, with a weak D call TRBD2 (5 bases). Between the trimmed V and J ends, which lost 2 bases and 3 bases, there was a span of 11 bases. Per the germline V gene, CDR1 is LNHDA and CDR2 is SQIVND (reference sequence). The CDR3 is made up of 14 amino acids. The CDR3 DNA reads as TGTGCCAGTAGTATAATCGGGAACATCTACGAGCAGTACTTC. Protein sequence: CASSIIGNIYEQYF.

The chain employs TRBV7-9 and TRBJ1-1; maybe TRBD1 (5 bases). The CDR3 runs 15 residues. The germline gives CDR1 SEHNR, CDR2 FQNEAQ (reference sequence). V was pared by 2 bases and J by 5 bases, with 15 bases between. CDR3 bases: TGTGCCAGCAGCTTAACGTGGGCCCGGGGGACTGAAGCTTTCTTT. Its translation: CASSLTWARGTEAFF.

The chain couples TRBV7-3 to TRBJ2-3; D is unresolved. CDR1 is SGHTA and CDR2 is FQGTGA in the germline V gene. CDR3 length equals 13 residues. The V and J ends lost 0 bases and 6 bases respectively, with 7 bases between them. The CDR3 sequence is CASSLTGRDTQYF. The CDR3 region has the DNA TGTGCCAGCAGCTTAACGGGCCGGGATACGCAGTATTTT.

The V call is TRBV7-3, the J call TRBJ2-3; D is ambiguous. Germline V gene sequence: CDR1 SGHTA, CDR2 FQGTGA. The CDR3 totals 12 residues. Trimming cost V 4 bases and J 3 bases, with 5 bases left between them. CDR3 nucleotide sequence: TGTGCCAGCAGCTCCCAAACAGATACGCAGTATTTT. This sequence encodes CASSSQTDTQYF. The whole variable domain, filled in from reference TRBV7-3 and TRBJ2-3, reads GAGVSQTPSNKVTEKGKYVELRCDPISGHTALYWYRQSLGQGPEFLIYFQGTGAADDSGLPNDRFFAVRPEGSVSTLKIQRTERGDSAVYLCASSSQTDTQYFGPGTRLTVL.

The gene calls are TRBV2 and TRBJ1-2; D perhaps matches TRBD1 (5 bases). The CDR3 spans 14 residues. Trimming cost V 7 bases and J 2 bases, with 14 bases left between them. Germline V gene data show CDR1 as SNHLY and CDR2 as FYNNEI. CDR3 in amino acids: CASTEGAGNYGYTF. In DNA form, the CDR3 reads TGTGCCAGCACCGAAGGGGCAGGGAACTATGGCTACACCTTC.

The genes are TRBV4-1 and TRBJ2-6, with D tentatively TRBD1 (5 bases). CDR1 MGHRA and CDR2 YSYEKL come from the germline V gene. The CDR3 extends over 18 amino acids. Trimming stripped 5 bases from V and 0 bases from J, with 17 bases between. The CDR3 region is CASSEGAQGYSGANVLTF. The CDR3 nucleotides are TGCGCCAGCAGCGAAGGGGCTCAAGGCTACTCTGGGGCCAACGTCCTGACTTTC.

This chain links TRBV7-3 with TRBJ2-2; possibly TRBD1 for D (6 bases). V was clipped by 3 bases and J by 5 bases, with 13 bases between them. CDR1 and CDR2 (germline): SGHTA, FQGTGA. There are 15 residues in the CDR3. The CDR3 sequence is CASSFSNRETGELFF. DNA for the CDR3: TGTGCCAGCAGCTTTTCTAACAGGGAGACCGGGGAGCTGTTTTTT. The whole variable domain, filled in from reference TRBV7-3 and TRBJ2-2, reads GAGVSQTPSNKVTEKGKYVELRCDPISGHTALYWYRQSLGQGPEFLIYFQGTGAADDSGLPNDRFFAVRPEGSVSTLKIQRTERGDSAVYLCASSFSNRETGELFFGEGSRLTVL.

This rearrangement joins TRBV18 to TRBJ2-7, with TRBD1 identical over 8 bases. Unmatched junction bases numbered 10, after V lost 5 bases and J lost 7 bases. Germline V lookup: CDR1 KGHSH, CDR2 LQKENI. The CDR3 runs to 14 residues. The CDR3 DNA is TGTGCCAGCTCAACCGGACAGGGATCCTTTGAGCAGTACTTC. This codes for CASSTGQGSFEQYF.

This clone showed up just once. The chain has TRBV10-3 and TRBJ2-2, with D tentatively TRBD1 (6 bases). V lost 0 bases to trimming and J lost 4 bases, with 12 bases between them. The germline gives CDR1 ENHRY, CDR2 SYGVKD. The CDR3 has 16 amino acids. CDR3: CAISESDRSVTGELFF. CDR3 DNA: TGTGCCATCAGTGAGTCCGACAGGTCGGTCACCGGGGAGCTGTTTTTT.

The chain is built from TRBV28 and TRBJ2-7; D not certain. Trimming pared 2 bases from V and 4 bases from J, leaving 6 bases between. CDR1 and CDR2 (germline): MDHEN, SYDVKM. This CDR3 has 12 residues. The CDR3 bases are TGTGCCAGCAGTTTACCCTCGTACGAGCAGTACTTC. Encoded protein: CASSLPSYEQYF.

The chain joins TRBV7-8 to TRBJ2-7; D perhaps matches TRBD1 (6 bases). The V end was cut by 6 bases, the J end by 6 bases, with 12 bases between. Per germline, CDR1 SGHVS and CDR2 FQNEAQ. The CDR3 has 12 amino acids. The CDR3 nucleotides are TGTGCCAGCAGGGACAGAAACTCCGAGCAGTACTTC. This sequence encodes CASRDRNSEQYF.

V usage is TRBV7-2 and J usage is TRBJ2-4, with 10 positions matching TRBD2. The germline V gene encodes CDR1 SGHTA and CDR2 FQGNSA. V trimming: 2 bases; J trimming: 1 base; junction bases outside the gene matches: 11. This CDR3 is 19 amino acids long. CDR3 DNA sequence: TGTGCCAGCAGCTTACTAGCGGGGGATGCAAAGGGTGCCAAAAACATTCAGTACTTC. Its protein is CASSLLAGDAKGAKNIQYF.

The rearrangement links TRBV10-3 to TRBJ2-1, with D possibly TRBD2 on 5 matching bases. Germline V CDR1 and CDR2: ENHRY, SYGVKD. Trimming left V 11 bases short and J 12 bases short, with 20 bases between. This CDR3 region has 12 residues. The CDR3 region has the DNA TGTGCCGTCTCCCCCACTAGTGCCTGGCAGTTCTTC. This gives the protein CAVSPTSAWQFF.

The chain links TRBV28 to TRBJ2-1; no definite D call. The CDR3 is made up of 12 amino acids. The ends were cut back, 3 bases at V and 5 bases at J, with 5 bases in the middle. The germline V gene has CDR1 MDHEN and CDR2 SYDVKM. CDR3 DNA sequence: TGTGCCAGCAGTTTGGCCGACAATGAGCAGTTCTTC. This sequence encodes CASSLADNEQFF.

The V gene is TRBV15, the J gene TRBJ2-7; D possibly corresponds to TRBD1 (5 bases). Germline V CDR1 and CDR2: LNHNV, YYDKDF (reference sequence). The CDR3 covers 14 residues. Trimming shortened V by 3 bases and J by 2 bases, and 11 bases separated the two germline ends. The CDR3 sequence: CATSSSGAPYEQYF. The DNA for the CDR3 is TGTGCCACCAGCAGTTCTGGGGCTCCCTACGAGCAGTACTTC.

The rearrangement links TRBV11-2 to TRBJ2-7; TRBD1 matches at 9 bases. Trimming took 2 bases from V and 3 from J; bases not matched to a gene: 5. Germline V gives CDR1 SGHAT, CDR2 FQNNGV. The CDR3 spans 15 residues. For the CDR3, the DNA is TGTGCCAGCAGCTTATTCCTGGGACAGGGCTACGAGCAGTACTTC. Translating it yields CASSLFLGQGYEQYF.

The chain recombines TRBV28 with TRBJ1-2; 7 bases fit TRBD1. J was trimmed by 3 bases and V by 4 bases; bases with no gene match: 8. The CDR3 loop spans 15 amino acids. Germline CDR1 MDHEN, CDR2 SYDVKM. For the CDR3, the DNA is TGTGCCAGCAGTTCGACAGGGAGAAAAGACTATGGCTACACCTTC. Its translation is CASSSTGRKDYGYTF.

DNA of the CDR3: TGTGCCAGCAGCTTAAGTCTAATGGGAGGGGGTTCAAATTCACCCCTCCACTTT. Its protein product is CASSLSLMGGGSNSPLHF. The chain uses TRBV7-2 and TRBJ1-6; possible D gene TRBD1, 6 bases. The germline gives CDR1 SGHTA, CDR2 FQGNSA. The length of the CDR3 is 18 residues. Trimming took off 2 bases at V and 7 bases at J, with 21 bases between the two ends.

CDR3 coding DNA: TGCGCCAGCAGCCAAGATTTCCCTCGGGGGGTAGGGAACGGAAACACCATATATTTT. Amino acid sequence: CASSQDFPRGVGNGNTIYF. The chain couples TRBV4-1 to TRBJ1-3; D perhaps matches TRBD1 (5 bases). Deletions cut 0 bases from V and 4 bases from J, with 22 bases between. The CDR3 covers 19 residues. The germline V gene has CDR1 MGHRA and CDR2 YSYEKL.